A selection of T cell receptor beta chains follows, all from one sample in a study of OX40 agonist ivuxolimab in advanced cancers. TCRdb's copy holds only in-frame clones and misses some; the assay was immunoSEQ multiplex PCR. This table has 75,000 to 85,000 clones, around 90% appearing once. The material sequenced was CD4+ or CD8+ T cells sorted from blood, taken in a trial of the OX40 agonist ivuxolimab. The origin of the receptors is an adult with an advanced solid tumor such as melanoma, head and neck, liver or kidney cancer. CDR3s include the opening cysteine and the closing phenylalanine or tryptophan. The order of the fields is V gene, J gene, D gene, clone size, CDR3 protein, CDR3 DNA. A D gene is named only where the DNA matches it firmly. Size tells how often a clone was seen (once, few, many) or the class of an expanded clone, and some rows leave it out.

V gene: TRBV4-1; J gene: TRBJ1-2; D gene: -; clone size: -; CDR3 protein: CASSQVVGLDYGYTF; CDR3 DNA: TGCGCCAGCAGCCAAGTTGTAGGGTTGGACTATGGCTACACCTTC
V gene: TRBV28; J gene: TRBJ2-4; D gene: -; clone size: -; CDR3 protein: CASSGGPYRSQYF; CDR3 DNA: TGTGCCAGCAGTGGGGGCCCGTATAGATCACAGTACTTC
V gene: TRBV6-4; J gene: TRBJ2-2; D gene: -; clone size: -; CDR3 protein: CASSDQSTGELFF; CDR3 DNA: TGTGCCAGCAGTGACCAGTCGACCGGGGAGCTGTTTTTT
V gene: TRBV28; J gene: TRBJ2-1; D gene: -; clone size: -; CDR3 protein: CASSLQRPGLGMYEQFF; CDR3 DNA: TGTGCCAGCAGTCTACAGCGACCGGGACTGGGTATGTATGAGCAGTTCTTC
V gene: TRBV18; J gene: TRBJ1-1; D gene: -; clone size: -; CDR3 protein: CASSPGVYMNTEAFF; CDR3 DNA: TGTGCCAGCTCACCAGGGGTTTACATGAACACTGAAGCTTTCTTT
V gene: TRBV6-6; J gene: TRBJ1-2; D gene: -; clone size: -; CDR3 protein: CASSYGTFNGYTF; CDR3 DNA: TGTGCCAGCAGTTACGGGACATTTAATGGCTACACCTTC
V gene: TRBV2; J gene: TRBJ1-6; D gene: -; clone size: -; CDR3 protein: CASSVGGNSPLHF; CDR3 DNA: TGTGCCAGCTCTGTGGGGGGCAATTCACCCCTCCACTTT
V gene: TRBV2; J gene: TRBJ2-1; D gene: -; clone size: few; CDR3 protein: CASSLARSSYNEQFF; CDR3 DNA: TGTGCCAGCAGCCTAGCGAGGAGCTCCTACAATGAGCAGTTCTTC
V gene: TRBV10-2; J gene: TRBJ2-7; D gene: TRBD1; clone size: -; CDR3 protein: CASSPGTGNSYEQYF; CDR3 DNA: TGCGCCAGCAGTCCCGGGACAGGTAACTCCTACGAGCAGTACTTC
V gene: TRBV19; J gene: TRBJ2-5; D gene: -; clone size: -; CDR3 protein: CASSTRYSYQETQYF; CDR3 DNA: TGTGCCAGTAGTACCCGGTACTCGTACCAAGAGACCCAGTACTTC
V gene: TRBV2; J gene: TRBJ2-7; D gene: TRBD2; clone size: -; CDR3 protein: CASSPLAGSLEQYF; CDR3 DNA: TGTGCCAGCAGCCCTTTAGCGGGGAGTTTGGAGCAGTACTTC
V gene: TRBV7-9; J gene: TRBJ2-1; D gene: -; clone size: -; CDR3 protein: CASMPLVAVWVNEQFF; CDR3 DNA: TGTGCCAGCATGCCCTTAGTAGCGGTATGGGTCAATGAGCAGTTCTTC
V gene: TRBV6-5; J gene: TRBJ2-7; D gene: -; clone size: -; CDR3 protein: CASSYKTGPYEQYF; CDR3 DNA: TGTGCCAGCAGTTACAAGACGGGTCCCTACGAGCAGTACTTC
V gene: TRBV6-1; J gene: TRBJ1-1; D gene: -; clone size: -; CDR3 protein: CASGKGEGAFF; CDR3 DNA: TGTGCCAGCGGAAAGGGGGAGGGAGCTTTCTTT
V gene: TRBV6-5; J gene: TRBJ1-5; D gene: -; clone size: -; CDR3 protein: CASSYSRGNQPQHF; CDR3 DNA: TGTGCCAGCAGTTACTCACGAGGTAATCAGCCCCAGCATTTT
V gene: TRBV19; J gene: TRBJ1-5; D gene: -; clone size: -; CDR3 protein: CASTIGAGTSKPQHF; CDR3 DNA: TGTGCCAGTACCATAGGGGCAGGGACAAGTAAGCCCCAGCATTTT
V gene: TRBV7-9; J gene: TRBJ2-1; D gene: TRBD2; clone size: -; CDR3 protein: CASSKYSSGIHNEQFF; CDR3 DNA: TGTGCCAGCAGTAAATATTCTAGCGGGATTCACAATGAGCAGTTCTTC
V gene: TRBV23-1; J gene: TRBJ1-2; D gene: -; clone size: -; CDR3 protein: CASSRGQLPYGYTF; CDR3 DNA: TGCGCCAGCAGTCGAGGACAGCTACCTTATGGCTACACCTTC
V gene: TRBV4-1; J gene: TRBJ2-1; D gene: -; clone size: once; CDR3 protein: CASSQRTTYNEQFF; CDR3 DNA: TGCGCCAGCAGCCAGAGGACTACCTACAATGAGCAGTTCTTC
V gene: TRBV28; J gene: TRBJ2-3; D gene: TRBD2; clone size: -; CDR3 protein: CASTETSGEVDTQYF; CDR3 DNA: TGTGCCAGCACCGAGACTAGCGGGGAGGTAGATACGCAGTATTTT